This is a list of T cell receptor beta chains from one sample in a study of technical replicates of blood from a handful of donors. Libraries were prepared by immunoSEQ multiplex PCR; TCRdb keeps only in-frame clonotypes and omits some of them. The sample lists around 97,000 clones; 90% to 97% were seen once. Specimen: T cells isolated from PBMCs. These receptors came from a human donor in good health. CDR3s include the opening cysteine and the closing phenylalanine or tryptophan. D genes are given only for firm matches. Only part of the rows carry a size: once, few, many, or a class if the clone is expanded.

>TRBV29-1|once|TRBJ2-1|.
TGCAGCGCAGGGAACAATGAGCAGTTCTTC
CSAGNNEQFF
>TRBV14|.|TRBJ2-3|.
TGTGCCAGCAGCCAAGATAGTAGGACGGGAATCGGCACAGATACGCAGTATTTT
CASSQDSRTGIGTDTQYF
>TRBV7-3|once|TRBJ2-1|TRBD2
TGTGCCAGCAGCTTAGAACCCTGGGGACTAGCGGGAGGGTACAATGAGCAGTTCTTC
CASSLEPWGLAGGYNEQFF
>TRBV13|.|TRBJ2-7|.
TGTGCCAGCAGCTTAGACGTCAGCTCCTACGAGCAGTACTTC
CASSLDVSSYEQYF
>TRBV5-6|.|TRBJ2-2|TRBD2
TGTGCCAGCAGCACCGAAGCGGGAGCCTTCACCGGGGAGCTGTTTTTT
CASSTEAGAFTGELFF
>TRBV12-5|.|TRBJ1-1|.
TGTGCTAGTGGTTTAACGGGAAACACTGAAGCTTTCTTT
CASGLTGNTEAFF
>TRBV10-2|.|TRBJ2-1|TRBD2
TGCGCCAGCAGGCTAGCGGGAGGATATTACAATGAGCAGTTCTTC
CASRLAGGYYNEQFF
>TRBV4-3|.|TRBJ2-1|TRBD2
TGCGCCAGCAGCCAGGGGGGGAAAAGCTACAATGAGCAGTTCTTC
CASSQGGKSYNEQFF
>TRBV5-1|.|TRBJ2-3|TRBD2
TGCGCCAGCAGCTTACTAGCGGGAGCCACAGATACGCAGTATTTT
CASSLLAGATDTQYF
>TRBV10-2|.|TRBJ2-7|.
TGCGCCAGCAGTGATGATCTACCGCGCCCTTTGCAGTACTTC
CASSDDLPRPLQYF
>TRBV28|.|TRBJ2-7|.
TGTGCCAGCAGTTTATTCGGCGGGGACTCCTACGAGCAGTACTTC
CASSLFGGDSYEQYF
>TRBV15|.|TRBJ2-1|.
TGTGCCAGCAGCGGACTCAGCTCCTACAATGAGCAGTTCTTC
CASSGLSSYNEQFF
>TRBV28|.|TRBJ1-5|.
TGTGCCAGCAGTCAAACCGGGGGGCGTCAGCCCCAGCATTTT
CASSQTGGRQPQHF
>TRBV19|.|TRBJ2-1|.
TGTGCCAGTAGAGCCCTGGGAGGCGGAGGGACCTACAATGAGCAGTTCTTC
CASRALGGGGTYNEQFF
>TRBV5-5|.|TRBJ2-7|TRBD2
TGTGCCAGCAGCTTGAGGACTAGCGCCTACGAGCAGTACTTC
CASSLRTSAYEQYF
>TRBV7-9|.|TRBJ2-1|.
TGTGCCAGCAGTTTAGGGGGGGGCCCTTACAATGAGCAGTTCTTC
CASSLGGGPYNEQFF
>TRBV19|once|TRBJ2-7|.
TGTGCCAGTAGTCCCAACTTCTACGAGCAGTACTTC
CASSPNFYEQYF
>TRBV11-2|few|TRBJ2-7|TRBD1
TGTGCCAGCAGGGGACCGGGACAGGGTCTTTACGAGCAGTACTTC
CASRGPGQGLYEQYF
>TRBV18|.|TRBJ1-1|.
TGTGCCAGCTCGAACAACAAGAACACTGAAGCTTTCTTT
CASSNNKNTEAFF
>TRBV19|.|TRBJ1-4|TRBD1
TGTGCCAGTAGTTCGTTGGGGACAGGGAACGGAAAACTGTTTTTT
CASSSLGTGNGKLFF
>TRBV7-2|.|TRBJ2-7|.
TGTGCCAGCAGCGATATTTGGGACACGGCCTACGAGCAGTACTTC
CASSDIWDTAYEQYF
>TRBV19|.|TRBJ2-7|.
TGTGCCAGTAGTTCAGATAGGGGCTACGAGCAGTACTTC
CASSSDRGYEQYF
>TRBV4-1|once|TRBJ2-7|TRBD2
TGCGCCAGCAGCCCCCGGGAGGGGACTCGCCCCTACGAGCAGTACTTC
CASSPREGTRPYEQYF
>TRBV5-6|.|TRBJ2-2|.
TGTGCCAGCAGCGCGACCAGGACACCCACCGGGGAGCTGTTTTTT
CASSATRTPTGELFF
>TRBV28|once|TRBJ2-1|.
TGTGCCAGCAGTTTAAGTCGGTTGCGGAAGAGCTCCTACAATGAGCAGTTCTTC
CASSLSRLRKSSYNEQFF
>TRBV10-3|once|TRBJ2-1|TRBD2
TGTGCCATCAGTGAGTCCTTAGCGGGAGTAGGAAATGAGCAGTTCTTC
CAISESLAGVGNEQFF
>TRBV4-1|.|TRBJ2-2|.
TGCGCCAGCAGCCACCTAACCGGGGAGCTGTTTTTT
CASSHLTGELFF
>TRBV11-2|.|TRBJ2-1|TRBD2
TGTGCCAGCAGCTTAGTTGGGCTAGCGGGAATCGATGAGCAGTTCTTC
CASSLVGLAGIDEQFF
>TRBV11-2|.|TRBJ2-7|TRBD2
TGTGCCAGCAGCTCTGGACTAGCGGGTGTCTACGAGCAGTACTTC
CASSSGLAGVYEQYF
>TRBV6-5|.|TRBJ1-1|.
TGTGCCAGCAGTGGGCTGCAGAACACTGAAGCTTTCTTT
CASSGLQNTEAFF
>TRBV11-2|.|TRBJ2-5|.
TGTGCCAGCAGCCGGGAAGAGACCCAGTACTTC
CASSREETQYF
>TRBV7-8|.|TRBJ1-1|.
TGTGCCAGCAGCTTCGGACAGATGAACACTGAAGCTTTCTTT
CASSFGQMNTEAFF
>TRBV28|once|TRBJ1-1|TRBD1
TGTGCCGGCCCTCCGGGGGACAGGGTAAACACTGAAGCTTTCTTT
CAGPPGDRVNTEAFF
>TRBV13|.|TRBJ2-3|TRBD2
TGTGCCAGCAGCTTAATACGGACTAGCGGTAGCACAGATACGCAGTATTTT
CASSLIRTSGSTDTQYF
>TRBV6-5|once|TRBJ2-7|.
TGTGCCAGCAGTTACTCGACGGGGAACCGCGAGCAGTACTTC
CASSYSTGNREQYF
>TRBV28|.|TRBJ1-5|.
TGTGCCACTCAAGGGGCAAATCAGCCCCAGCATTTT
CATQGANQPQHF
>TRBV7-2|.|TRBJ2-7|.
TGTGCCAGCAGCCCTAGGCAGATCCACGAGCAGTACTTC
CASSPRQIHEQYF
>TRBV5-6|.|TRBJ2-2|TRBD1
TGTGCCAGCAGCCCTGACACAGGGGGTTACACCGGGGAGCTGTTTTTT
CASSPDTGGYTGELFF
>TRBV11-2|.|TRBJ2-7|TRBD1
TGTGCCAGCAGCTGGGGACAGGGGCTCTCCTACGAGCAGTACTTC
CASSWGQGLSYEQYF
>TRBV7-3|.|TRBJ1-1|.
TGTGCCAGCAGCTATACTTTTTTGAACACTGAAGCTTTCTTT
CASSYTFLNTEAFF
>TRBV5-1|.|TRBJ2-2|TRBD1
TGCGCCAGCAGCTTGGGGGGACAGGGGTTCACCGGGGAGCTGTTTTTT
CASSLGGQGFTGELFF
>TRBV28|.|TRBJ2-7|.
TGTGCCAGCCAACCTAGAGCCCCCAACGAGCAGTACTTC
CASQPRAPNEQYF
>TRBV28|.|TRBJ2-1|TRBD1
TGTGCCAGCAGCGGACAGGTAATGAGCGGGCAGTTCTTC
CASSGQVMSGQFF
>TRBV5-1|.|TRBJ1-1|.
TGCGCCAGCAGCTTTAAGGGGCCTGAAGCTTTCTTT
CASSFKGPEAFF
>TRBV10-3|.|TRBJ2-7|TRBD2
TGTGCCACCGCAGCGACTAGCGGGGGCTCCTACGAGCAGTACTTC
CATAATSGGSYEQYF
>TRBV15|once|TRBJ2-5|TRBD2
TGTGCCACCAGCTTTCGACTAGCGGTACAAGAGACCCAGTACTTC
CATSFRLAVQETQYF
>TRBV19|.|TRBJ2-3|TRBD1
TGTGCCAGTAGCCTAAAAGGACAGGGGGCTGGAGATACGCAGTATTTT
CASSLKGQGAGDTQYF
>TRBV9|once|TRBJ2-7|.
TGTGCCAGCAGCCCGAGGGTGGGTGCCAGGAACGAGCAGTACTTC
CASSPRVGARNEQYF
>TRBV27|.|TRBJ2-1|TRBD2
TGTGCCAGCAGTTCCGAACTGGGACTAGCGGGAGTATTAAATGAGCAGTTCTTC
CASSSELGLAGVLNEQFF
>TRBV27|.|TRBJ2-7|TRBD1
TGTGCCAGCAGTTTCGGACAGGGCCAGCACGAGCAGTACTTC
CASSFGQGQHEQYF
>TRBV5-6|.|TRBJ2-1|TRBD2
TGTGCCAGCAGCGGCGTGGGTAGCGGGAGAGATGAGCAGTTCTTC
CASSGVGSGRDEQFF
>TRBV18|.|TRBJ2-7|TRBD1
TGTGCCAGCTCCATAACGGGACAGGGGTTTTCTCTCGAGCAGTACTTC
CASSITGQGFSLEQYF
>TRBV19|few|TRBJ1-1|.
TGTGCCAGTAGTCCGTTAATGAACACTGAAGCTTTCTTT
CASSPLMNTEAFF
>TRBV5-6|.|TRBJ2-1|.
TGTGCCAGCAGCTTGGTGGGGGGTCATGAGCAGTTCTTC
CASSLVGGHEQFF
>TRBV5-6|.|TRBJ2-1|.
TGTGCCAGCAGCTTAATAGAAAATGAGCAGTTCTTC
CASSLIENEQFF
>TRBV4-3|.|TRBJ1-6|TRBD1
TGCGCCAGCAGCCTCTACAGGGGGTCACCCCTCCACTTT
CASSLYRGSPLHF
>TRBV21-1|once|TRBJ2-7|.
TGTGCCAGCAGCTTCCCGGGGTCCTACGAGCAGTACTTC
CASSFPGSYEQYF